Listed below are T cell receptor beta chains from one sample, sequenced in a study of PD-1 blockade in classical Hodgkin lymphoma. Sequencing used immunoSEQ multiplex PCR; TCRdb keeps in-frame clones, though not all of them. The sample consists of under 100,000 clones, approximately 88% of them appearing once. Sequenced material: peripheral blood mononuclear cells (PBMCs), taken at baseline. Source of these receptors: a human donor with classical Hodgkin lymphoma. Both conserved end residues are part of each CDR3. A D gene is named only where the DNA matches it firmly. Size values are once, few and many counts, or a class for expanded clones, and some rows have none.

size,V,J,D,DNA,CDR3
-,TRBV14,TRBJ2-1,TRBD1,TGTGCCAGCAGCCAAGCTCAGGGCAGGGGGCGGAACGCCTACAATGAGCAGTTCTTC,CASSQAQGRGRNAYNEQFF
-,TRBV7-9,TRBJ2-7,-,TGTGCCAGCAGCGTCCGGGACGGCCCTTCCGAGCAGTACTTC,CASSVRDGPSEQYF
-,TRBV10-2,TRBJ2-1,-,TGCGCCAGCAGGGATTCCTACAATGAGCAGTTCTTC,CASRDSYNEQFF
once,TRBV2,TRBJ2-3,-,TGTGCCAGCAGTACCAACCTGGGGGATACGCAGTATTTT,CASSTNLGDTQYF
-,TRBV19,TRBJ2-1,TRBD2,TGTGCCAGTAGTATAGTCCCCACTAGCGGGAGTGGCAATGAGCAGTTCTTC,CASSIVPTSGSGNEQFF
-,TRBV29-1,TRBJ1-1,-,TGCAGCGCTAACTTAGGGGGAGACACTGAAGCTTTCTTT,CSANLGGDTEAFF
-,TRBV5-4,TRBJ1-2,TRBD1,TGTGCCAGCAGAAAACAGGGGCCGGGGGGCTACACCTTC,CASRKQGPGGYTF
-,TRBV4-1,TRBJ2-1,-,TGCGCCAGCAGCCAAGGACTTGCTCCGAATGAGCAGTTCTTC,CASSQGLAPNEQFF
-,TRBV6-1,TRBJ2-1,TRBD2,TGTGCCAGCAGCGAACTAGCGGGAGGGCCCAGCGAGCAGTTCTTC,CASSELAGGPSEQFF
-,TRBV11-2,TRBJ2-3,-,TGTGCCAGCAGCTCCACCGTCCCCCGGACAGATGCGCAGTATTTT,CASSSTVPRTDAQYF
few,TRBV13,TRBJ2-5,TRBD2,TGTGCCAGCAGCCCTAGCGGGAGTAGGTCGGAGACCCAGTACTTC,CASSPSGSRSETQYF
few,TRBV7-8,TRBJ1-1,-,TGTGCCAGCAGCTTAGGGTCAAACACTGAAGCTTTCTTT,CASSLGSNTEAFF
-,TRBV5-1,TRBJ1-1,-,TGCGCCAGCAGCTTGGCGGTGAACACTGAAGCTTTCTTT,CASSLAVNTEAFF
-,TRBV28,TRBJ1-5,-,TGTGCCAGCAGTCCCCCTGGTCGGGGGCAGCCCCAGCATTTT,CASSPPGRGQPQHF
-,TRBV9,TRBJ1-1,TRBD1,TGTGCCAGCAGCAGTGGACAGGACACTGAAGCTTTCTTT,CASSSGQDTEAFF
once,TRBV11-3,TRBJ2-7,-,TGTGCCAGCAGCTTAGGGATCGAGCAGTACTTC,CASSLGIEQYF
-,TRBV11-2,TRBJ2-7,TRBD2,TGTGCCAGCAGCCTTAATACGTATAGCGGGAGCGAGCAGTACTTC,CASSLNTYSGSEQYF
-,TRBV7-8,TRBJ1-4,TRBD1,TGTGCCAGCAGCCGAAGAGACAGGGAGAATGAAAAACTGTTTTTT,CASSRRDRENEKLFF
-,TRBV10-3,TRBJ2-7,-,TGTGCCATCATGGATGCAGGGGGGCAAAAGTACGAGCAGTACTTC,CAIMDAGGQKYEQYF
-,TRBV9,TRBJ2-3,-,TGTGCCAGCAGCGTGGGGAACACAGATACGCAGTATTTT,CASSVGNTDTQYF
-,TRBV10-1,TRBJ2-1,-,TGCGCCAGCAGTGAGTCGGTGTTGCGTACCAGCTCCTACAATGAGCAGTTCTTC,CASSESVLRTSSYNEQFF
-,TRBV19,TRBJ1-2,TRBD1,TGTGCCAGTACCAAAGGGGACAGCCCATGGGGCTACACCTTC,CASTKGDSPWGYTF
-,TRBV19,TRBJ2-7,TRBD2,TGTGCCAGTAGGATTCCTAGCGGGAGTAAGTACGAGCAGTACTTC,CASRIPSGSKYEQYF
-,TRBV2,TRBJ2-7,TRBD1,TGTGCCAGCAGTGAACTCGGACAGGGGAGGTCTGAGCAGTACTTC,CASSELGQGRSEQYF
few,TRBV7-9,TRBJ2-3,-,TGTGCCAGCAGCCCTCAGACTAGCACAGATACGCAGTATTTT,CASSPQTSTDTQYF
-,TRBV5-5,TRBJ2-7,TRBD1,TGTGCCAGCAGCTTGGGGTCGGACAGGGCCTCCTACGAGCAGTACTTC,CASSLGSDRASYEQYF
-,TRBV2,TRBJ1-5,TRBD1,TGTGCCAGCAGAGTCCTGCCGGGACAGGGGTCGTATAGCAATCAGCCCCAGCATTTT,CASRVLPGQGSYSNQPQHF
-,TRBV5-1,TRBJ2-5,-,TGCGCCAGCAGCTTGGCCCAAGAGACCCAGTACTTC,CASSLAQETQYF
-,TRBV10-3,TRBJ1-1,-,TGTGCCATCAGTGAGTGGGGGGAGGGGGAAGCTTTCTTT,CAISEWGEGEAFF
few,TRBV19,TRBJ1-4,-,TGTGCCAGTAGTATAGGCACAACCCGAGAAAAACTGTTTTTT,CASSIGTTREKLFF
few,TRBV30,TRBJ1-2,TRBD1,TGTGCCTGGAGGAGACAGGGGGCCAGCTATGGCTACACCTTC,CAWRRQGASYGYTF
once,TRBV11-2,TRBJ1-1,-,TGTGCCAGCAGCCCAGAGGCGGAGAACACTGAAGCTTTCTTT,CASSPEAENTEAFF
-,TRBV11-2,TRBJ2-2,-,TGTGCCAGCAGCTTGGGCCGTATAGGGTTCAGCACCGGGGAGCTGTTTTTT,CASSLGRIGFSTGELFF
-,TRBV19,TRBJ1-2,-,TGTGCCAGTAGTACTCGCTTAGGTGGCTACACCTTC,CASSTRLGGYTF
-,TRBV6-1,TRBJ1-1,TRBD1,TGTGCCAGCAGTGAGCTCGACAGGGGGCGAGCTTTCTTT,CASSELDRGRAFF
-,TRBV2,TRBJ1-2,-,TGTGCCAGCACGTTCCAGGCAGGGAGAGCTACCTATGGCTACACCTTC,CASTFQAGRATYGYTF
-,TRBV27,TRBJ1-4,-,TGTGCCAGCCCTCTAGGGAGGGTCGAGGAAAAACTGTTTTTT,CASPLGRVEEKLFF
-,TRBV14,TRBJ2-7,-,TGTGCCAGCAGCCAAGTTTGGTACGAGCAGTACTTC,CASSQVWYEQYF
-,TRBV5-1,TRBJ1-2,-,TGCGCCAGCAGCCATGACAGGTACAACTATGGCTACACCTTC,CASSHDRYNYGYTF
-,TRBV19,TRBJ1-2,-,TGTGCCAGTAGTATTAGTGGGGACGGAACCTATGGCTACACCTTC,CASSISGDGTYGYTF
-,TRBV6-7,TRBJ2-4,-,TGTGCCAGCACCGGAATCCGGTGGTCCAAAAACATTCAGTACTTC,CASTGIRWSKNIQYF
-,TRBV7-9,TRBJ2-7,TRBD2,TGTGCCAGCAGCGAGCGGGAGGGCGTCTACGAGCAGTACTTC,CASSEREGVYEQYF
once,TRBV29-1,TRBJ2-5,-,TGCAGCGTTGAAAGGGGGTTACAAGAGACCCAGTACTTC,CSVERGLQETQYF
-,TRBV5-5,TRBJ1-3,-,TGTGCCAGCAGCCCGACGTTGGACACCATATATTTT,CASSPTLDTIYF
-,TRBV30,TRBJ2-3,TRBD2,TGTGCCTGGAGTCGGGTAGCGGGAGGCACAGATACGCAGTATTTT,CAWSRVAGGTDTQYF
-,TRBV7-3,TRBJ2-3,-,TGTGCCAGCAGCTCTACAGCCTCTGGGAGCACAGATACGCAGTATTTT,CASSSTASGSTDTQYF
-,TRBV19,TRBJ2-2,TRBD2,TGTGCCAGTAGTATCGTAAGGGCTAGCGGGAGGTACACCGGGGAGCTGTTTTTT,CASSIVRASGRYTGELFF
-,TRBV4-2,TRBJ2-2,TRBD1,TGTGCCAGCAGCGCACCAGGGACAGGGGACGCCGGGGAGCTGTTTTTT,CASSAPGTGDAGELFF
-,TRBV6-5,TRBJ1-5,-,TGTGCCAGCAGTTACAAGGGCGGGCGTAATCAGCCCCAGCATTTT,CASSYKGGRNQPQHF
-,TRBV10-3,TRBJ1-4,-,TGTGCCATCAGTGCCGACAGAGCACCAAACGAAAAACTGTTTTTT,CAISADRAPNEKLFF